This TCR beta chain was captured in a study of human T cells and chemical hapten exposure. Background on the study: A patient group, mainly female, showed alopecia areata, totalis or universalis.

V was cut by 7 bases and J by 3 bases, with 19 bases left in between. Germline loops: CDR1 SQVTM, CDR2 ANQGSEA. This CDR3 spans 15 amino acids. This clonotype was counted ten times or more. Time point denoted: patch test 1, 2 weeks after DPC sensitization. Indicated treatment: therapeutic diphenylcyclopropenone sensitization with weekly scalp DPC. Donation of samples came from alopecia patients who were 18 to 70 years old and suitable for DPC. TCRdb analysed the RACE reads with MiXCR anew, one entry per CDR3 protein. The sample consists of 350,000 or so distinct CDR3 sequences, under 8% of them appearing once.

This specimen was whole blood, taken in connection with sensitization to the hapten diphenylcyclopropenone (DPC). The V gene is TRBV29-1, the J gene TRBJ1-5; the D is unclear. The receptor's source is a young woman with alopecia areata. Some clones in this sample may be carry-over from other donors' samples. CDR3 sequence: CSARTGSDSNQPQHF. The CDR3 DNA sequence: TGCAGCGCCCGAACCGGATCAGACTCCAATCAGCCCCAGCATTTT.